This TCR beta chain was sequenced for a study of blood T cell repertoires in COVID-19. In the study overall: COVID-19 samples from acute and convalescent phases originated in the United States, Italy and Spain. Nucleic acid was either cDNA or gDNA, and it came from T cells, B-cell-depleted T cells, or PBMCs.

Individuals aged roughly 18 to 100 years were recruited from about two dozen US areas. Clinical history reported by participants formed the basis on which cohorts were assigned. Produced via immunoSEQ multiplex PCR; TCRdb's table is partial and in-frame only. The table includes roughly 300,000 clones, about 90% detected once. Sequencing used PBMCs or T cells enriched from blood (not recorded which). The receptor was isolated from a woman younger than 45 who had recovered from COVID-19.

CDR3 DNA: TGTGCCAGCAGCGACACCGGGACAGGGAAGTTCCCCCTCCACTTT. Translated: CASSDTGTGKFPLHF. V gene TRBV5-6 combines with J gene TRBJ1-6, with 9 bases matching TRBD1. CDR1 is SGHDT, CDR2 YYEEEE, per germline. The junction had 12 bases not matched to a gene; V was cut back by 4 bases and J by 13 bases. CDR3 length equals 15 residues.